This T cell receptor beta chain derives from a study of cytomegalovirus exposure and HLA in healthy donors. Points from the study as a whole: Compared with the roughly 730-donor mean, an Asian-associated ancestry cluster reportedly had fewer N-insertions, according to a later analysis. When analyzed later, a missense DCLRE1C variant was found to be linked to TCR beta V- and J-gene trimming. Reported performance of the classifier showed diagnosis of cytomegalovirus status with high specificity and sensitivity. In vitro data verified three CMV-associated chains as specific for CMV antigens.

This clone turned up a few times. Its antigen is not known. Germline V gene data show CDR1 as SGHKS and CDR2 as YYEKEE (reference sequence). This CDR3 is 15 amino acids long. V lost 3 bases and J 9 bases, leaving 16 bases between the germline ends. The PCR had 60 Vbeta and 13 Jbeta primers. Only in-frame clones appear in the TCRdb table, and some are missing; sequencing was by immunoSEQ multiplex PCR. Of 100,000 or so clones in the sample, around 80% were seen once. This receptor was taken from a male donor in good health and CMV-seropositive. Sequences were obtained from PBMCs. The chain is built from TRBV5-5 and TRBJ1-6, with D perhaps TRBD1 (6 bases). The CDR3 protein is CASSSDGQRTSPLHF. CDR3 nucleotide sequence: TGTGCCAGCAGCTCCGACGGACAGAGGACTTCACCCCTCCACTTT.